These T cell receptor beta chains were read from a single sample in a study of beta chain features in type 1 diabetes. Sequencing was performed with immunoSEQ multiplex PCR; in TCRdb, only in-frame clones are kept and a portion is missing. The sample gives 130,000 to 150,000 clones, 40% to 55% of which show up once; 0.42% is in the top ten. Source material: Tregs from blood. Receptor source: a man aged 18-30 years in good health. Both conserved end residues are part of each CDR3. Fields, in order: V gene, clone size, J gene, CDR3 length, D gene, CDR3 DNA, CDR3 protein. D genes are given only for firm matches. Size is omitted from some rows. Given values are once, few, many or a class for expanded clones.

>TRBV19|.|TRBJ1-1|13|.
TGTGCCAGTAGCCTCTACCCGAACACTGAAGCTTTCTTT
CASSLYPNTEAFF
>TRBV5-1|.|TRBJ2-1|15|TRBD2
TGCGCCAGCGTGGACGGGAGGACCAGATACAATGAGCAGTTCTTC
CASVDGRTRYNEQFF
>TRBV29-1|few|TRBJ1-5|13|TRBD1
TGCAGCGTTCAGGGGGGCGGCAATCAGCCCCAGCATTTT
CSVQGGGNQPQHF
>TRBV28|.|TRBJ2-7|14|.
TGTGCCAGCACTCCCCTGACAGGGAGGTACGAGCAGTACTTC
CASTPLTGRYEQYF
>TRBV5-4|.|TRBJ2-1|17|.
TGTGCCAGCAGCCTTGGAGGTGTCGGGTTCTCCTACAATGAGCAGTTCTTC
CASSLGGVGFSYNEQFF
>TRBV5-4|.|TRBJ2-3|18|TRBD2
TGTGCCAGCAGCTTGGTAGAGCGGGGGGCCTCTAGCACAGATACGCAGTATTTT
CASSLVERGASSTDTQYF
>TRBV7-2|few|TRBJ2-7|13|.
TGTGCCAGCAGCTCCTTGGTGCACCCCGGGCAGTACTTC
CASSSLVHPGQYF
>TRBV6-1|.|TRBJ1-3|15|TRBD1
TGTGCCAGCAGGAAGGGACAGCACTCTGGAAACACCATATATTTT
CASRKGQHSGNTIYF
>TRBV15|.|TRBJ1-1|16|.
TGTGCCACCAGCAGAGGTCGGGCGGGGCGGAACACTGAAGCTTTCTTT
CATSRGRAGRNTEAFF
>TRBV5-4|.|TRBJ2-5|13|.
TGTGCCAGCAGCTTGGACTCCCAGGGGACCCAGTACTTC
CASSLDSQGTQYF
>TRBV5-1|.|TRBJ2-4|15|TRBD1
TGCGCCAGCAGCTCACAGGGGGCATTAAAAAACATTCAGTACTTC
CASSSQGALKNIQYF
>TRBV18|.|TRBJ2-7|14|.
TGTGCCAGCTCACCAATGGCAGACTCCTACGAGCAGTACTTC
CASSPMADSYEQYF
>TRBV28|once|TRBJ1-2|16|TRBD1
TGTGCCAGCAGTCCGATGTCGGTCGGGACAGGGTATGGCTACACCTTC
CASSPMSVGTGYGYTF
>TRBV28|.|TRBJ2-3|17|TRBD2
TGTGCCAGCAGCCGGACTAGCGGGAGGGGGTGGACAGATACGCAGTATTTT
CASSRTSGRGWTDTQYF
>TRBV4-2|.|TRBJ1-6|16|.
TGTGCCAGCAGCCAAGACGGGGGGGGATATAATTCACCCCTCCACTTT
CASSQDGGGYNSPLHF
>TRBV7-6|.|TRBJ1-2|12|.
TGTGCCAGCAGCCGAGCCGGCTATGGCTACACCTTC
CASSRAGYGYTF
>TRBV5-1|.|TRBJ1-1|14|TRBD1
TGCGCCAGCACTCGTCGGCAGGGGGGAACTGAAGCTTTCTTT
CASTRRQGGTEAFF
>TRBV10-3|once|TRBJ1-2|13|.
TGTGCCATCAGTGAAGCGGGCTACTATGGCTACACCTTC
CAISEAGYYGYTF
>TRBV7-8|.|TRBJ2-1|16|TRBD2
TGTGCCAGCAGCTTAGCGGGCGGGAGCCCCTACAATGAGCAGTTCTTC
CASSLAGGSPYNEQFF
>TRBV28|few|TRBJ2-4|17|TRBD2
TGTGCCAGCAGTCCTTCAGCGGGAGGGCCTTTTGGAAACATTCAGTACTTC
CASSPSAGGPFGNIQYF
>TRBV6-6|few|TRBJ2-7|13|TRBD2
TGTGCCAGCATAGGTGCGGGGGTCTACGAGCAGTACTTC
CASIGAGVYEQYF
>TRBV4-2|.|TRBJ2-2|16|.
TGTGCCAGCAGCCCTTACTGGCGGGGGAACACCGGGGAGCTGTTTTTT
CASSPYWRGNTGELFF
>TRBV28|few|TRBJ2-4|12|.
TGTGCCAGTACGGGGGTCAAAAACATTCAGTACTTC
CASTGVKNIQYF
>TRBV5-4|.|TRBJ2-4|14|TRBD2
TGTGCCAGCAGCTTGGAGCGGGAGGGAAACATTCAGTACTTC
CASSLEREGNIQYF
>TRBV4-3|.|TRBJ2-1|14|TRBD2
TGCGCCAGCAGCCAGGGCGGGAGGGCCTTTGAGCAGTTCTTC
CASSQGGRAFEQFF
>TRBV10-3|few|TRBJ1-2|14|TRBD1
TGTGCCATCAGTGGGGGACAGGGGACGGATGGCTACACCTTC
CAISGGQGTDGYTF
>TRBV7-2|.|TRBJ2-7|13|TRBD1
TGTGCCAGCAGCCAGACAGGGGTCGGCGAGCAGTACTTC
CASSQTGVGEQYF
>TRBV30|.|TRBJ2-5|14|.
TGTGCCTGGAAGGACAGTGGAGTTCGGGGGACCCAGTACTTC
CAWKDSGVRGTQYF
>TRBV18|.|TRBJ1-3|15|.
TGTGCCAGCTCACCTGAGAGGATATCCGGAAACACCATATATTTT
CASSPERISGNTIYF
>TRBV9|few|TRBJ1-5|15|.
TGTGCCAGCAGCGTATTAGGAGGGCTCCATCAGCCCCAGCATTTT
CASSVLGGLHQPQHF
>TRBV23-1|few|TRBJ2-6|16|.
TGCGCCAGCAGTCCTTTACAGGGATCTGGGGCCAACGTCCTGACTTTC
CASSPLQGSGANVLTF
>TRBV2|.|TRBJ1-2|13|.
TGTGCCAGCAGGTTGGAGGTTTTCGATGGCTACACCTTC
CASRLEVFDGYTF
>TRBV19|once|TRBJ2-2|17|TRBD2
TGTGCCAGTAGTTCCCTTCTAGCGGGTCGAAACACCGGGGAGCTGTTTTTT
CASSSLLAGRNTGELFF
>TRBV9|.|TRBJ1-2|18|TRBD1
TGTGCCAGCAGCGTCGGCCCACTACAGGGGGCGCACCATTACGGCTACACCTTC
CASSVGPLQGAHHYGYTF
>TRBV10-3|.|TRBJ1-1|14|.
TGTGCCATCAGCCCCTCGGGGGGGAACACTGAAGCTTTCTTT
CAISPSGGNTEAFF
>TRBV6-1|.|TRBJ2-3|15|TRBD2
TGTGCCAGCCGGGTGGCGGGGGACCGCACAGATACGCAGTATTTT
CASRVAGDRTDTQYF
>TRBV18|.|TRBJ1-1|16|TRBD1
TGTGCCAGCTCACCGGATATTGGGACAGCGAACACTGAAGCTTTCTTT
CASSPDIGTANTEAFF
>TRBV18|.|TRBJ1-1|17|TRBD1
TGTGCCAGCTCACCAGCCGGACAGGGGGGCTTGAACACTGAAGCTTTCTTT
CASSPAGQGGLNTEAFF
>TRBV10-3|.|TRBJ2-4|16|TRBD1
TGTGCCATCAGCCTGGAGGGGACAGGAACAAAAAACATTCAGTACTTC
CAISLEGTGTKNIQYF
>TRBV7-2|.|TRBJ2-1|15|.
TGTGCCAGCAGCTTGCTCGGTCAGGGTAGTGATGAGCAGTTCTTC
CASSLLGQGSDEQFF
>TRBV6-5|.|TRBJ2-3|15|.
TGTGCCAGCAGTTACTCGTCCTTGAGCACAGATACGCAGTATTTT
CASSYSSLSTDTQYF
>TRBV7-9|.|TRBJ1-2|12|.
TGTGCCAGCAGCTTAGAACGGTGGGGCTACACCTTC
CASSLERWGYTF
>TRBV7-2|few|TRBJ2-7|13|.
TGTGCCAGCAGCTTAGCGGCCTCCTACGAGCAGTACTTC
CASSLAASYEQYF
>TRBV7-9|few|TRBJ2-4|15|TRBD1
TGTGCCAGCAGCCTGGGACAGGACGCCAAAAACATTCAGTACTTC
CASSLGQDAKNIQYF
>TRBV10-3|few|TRBJ2-3|16|TRBD2
TGTGCCATCAGTGAGTCGCCCAGCGGGAGGATGATGAAGCAGTATTTT
CAISESPSGRMMKQYF
>TRBV7-9|.|TRBJ2-7|14|.
TGTGCCAGCAGCCCGGGGTCTGGGGTCTACGAGCAGTACTTC
CASSPGSGVYEQYF
>TRBV7-2|.|TRBJ2-1|14|.
TGTGCCAGCAGGCGGGATAGCTCCTACAATGAGCAGTTCTTC
CASRRDSSYNEQFF